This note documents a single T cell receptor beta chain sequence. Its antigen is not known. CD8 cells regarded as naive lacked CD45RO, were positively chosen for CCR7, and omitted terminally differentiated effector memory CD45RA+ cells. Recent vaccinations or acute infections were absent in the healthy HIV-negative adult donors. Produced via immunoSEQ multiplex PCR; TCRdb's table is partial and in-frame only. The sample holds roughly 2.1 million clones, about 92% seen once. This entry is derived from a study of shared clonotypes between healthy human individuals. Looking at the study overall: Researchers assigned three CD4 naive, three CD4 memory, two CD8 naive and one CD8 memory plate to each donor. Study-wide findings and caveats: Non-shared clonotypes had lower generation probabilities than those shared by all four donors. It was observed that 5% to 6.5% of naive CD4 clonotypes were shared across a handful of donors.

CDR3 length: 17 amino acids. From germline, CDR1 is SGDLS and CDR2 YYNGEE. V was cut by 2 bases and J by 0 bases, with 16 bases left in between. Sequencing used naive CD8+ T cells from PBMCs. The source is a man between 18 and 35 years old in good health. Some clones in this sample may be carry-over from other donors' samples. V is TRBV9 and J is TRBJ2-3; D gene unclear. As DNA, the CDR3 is TGTGCCAGCAGCGTTACATGGCCCAAAGCCAGCACAGATACGCAGTATTTT. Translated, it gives CASSVTWPKASTDTQYF.